This T cell receptor beta chain was documented in a study of blood T cell repertoires in COVID-19. For the study at large: Collection of acute and convalescent COVID-19 samples took place in the United States, Italy and Spain. In each case, the material was cDNA or gDNA derived from T cells, B-cell-depleted T cells, or PBMCs.

V lost 2 bases to trimming and J lost 4 bases; unmatched junction nucleotides: 14. The CDR3 has 19 residues. The V gene's germline CDR1 is MNHNS and CDR2 SASEGT. Original handling: Reference gene primer amplification in the assay estimated nucleated cell counts. The assay was immunoSEQ multiplex PCR, and TCRdb's table has in-frame clones only and misses some. Clone size and V and J calls were adopted from that table, with D and trimming inferred from the DNA. Among about 80,000 clones, 75% to 85% were seen once, and the ten largest hold about a third. Patients of the Seattle cohort, enrolled during active infection, were followed longitudinally.

Sequencing input: peripheral blood. The V and J genes are TRBV6-1 and TRBJ2-5; 12 bases are a match to TRBD2. This clonotype was obtained from a man in his 60s with COVID-19, enrolled during active disease. CDR3 sequence (DNA): TGTGCCAGCAGTGAAAGTCCCCGTGGAGCTAGCGGGAGGGTAGAGACCCAGTACTTC. It specifies CASSESPRGASGRVETQYF.